This record concerns one TCR beta chain sequence. What it binds is not known. The CDR3 consists of 13 residues. The germline gives CDR1 SGHRS, CDR2 YFSETQ. This record comes from a study of T cells expressing NK-cell markers. Study at large: Researchers got TCR beta repertoires out of sorted CD3+CD56+NKG2C+, CD3+CD56+NKG2C- and CD3+CD56-NKG2C+ T cells. Points from the study as a whole: Researchers report these clonotypes also headed the CD3+CD56-NKG2C+ fraction in a handful of donors.

Using the 5' RACE reads, TCRdb records one entry per CDR3 protein without DNA. The data show fewer than 16,000 distinct CDR3 sequences, and the top ten clones hold 50% to 60%. The V and J genes are TRBV5-1 and TRBJ2-4; TCRdb's D gene call, TRBD2, goes unchecked for lack of DNA. The source of this sequence is a man aged 18 to 69 in good health. Sequenced sample: blood T cells: a sorted CD56 or NKG2C T cell subset, CD4+ or CD8+ T cells, or bulk PBMC T cells (not recorded which). CDR3: CASSLKGENIQYF.